These 19 T cell receptor beta chains were sequenced from one sample in a study of blood T cells in healthy people across ages. Through a sample-barcoded 5' primer and a J-beta primer mix, a second PCR was run for roughly 6 to 11 cycles. TCRdb reanalysed the 5' RACE reads using MiXCR and keeps one entry per CDR3 protein. The sample contains about 1.6 million distinct CDR3 sequences, around 36% of which appear only once. Sequenced: blood. These receptors were taken from a woman aged 30 to 39 in good health.

The rearrangement uses TRBV28 and TRBJ2-7; 13 nucleotides align to TRBD2. The J call may be wrong; the DNA end is better matched by TRBJ2-5. The CDR3 contains 16 residues. Germline CDR1 is MDHEN and CDR2 is SYDVKM. CDR3 nucleotides: TGTGCCAGCAGCGCCTGGACTAGCGGGAGCAAAGAGACCCAGTACTTC. As protein: CASSAWTSGSKETQYF.

In this sample, this clonotype turned up many times. V and J are TRBV27 and TRBJ2-7; 11 bases agree with TRBD2. The trim removed 5 bases at V and 4 bases at J, leaving 4 bases unmatched. Germline V lookup: CDR1 MNHEY, CDR2 SMNVEV (reference sequence). The CDR3 sequence is 14 residues long. Here the CDR3 reads CASSVGLADYEQYF. Here the CDR3 DNA reads TGTGCCAGCAGTGTGGGACTAGCGGATTACGAGCAGTACTTC.

The V and J genes are TRBV7-9 and TRBJ1-2; D is perhaps TRBD1 (6 bases). This CDR3 has 15 residues. Germline-derived CDR1 and CDR2 are SEHNR and FQNEAQ (reference sequence). Trimming stripped 5 bases from V and 3 bases from J, with 16 bases between. The CDR3 sequence: CASSVQGGPHYGYTF. CDR3 in DNA: TGTGCCAGCAGCGTACAAGGGGGGCCTCACTATGGCTACACCTTC.

The chain is built from TRBV7-8 and TRBJ2-3; possible D gene TRBD1, 5 bases. Germline CDR1 is SGHVS and CDR2 is FQNEAQ. V was pared by 5 bases and J by 1 base, with 10 bases between. The CDR3 is made up of 14 amino acids. CDR3 residues: CASSTLTGTDTQYF. In nucleotides, the CDR3 is TGTGCCAGCAGCACCTTGACAGGCACAGATACGCAGTATTTT.

J is TRBJ2-5 and V is TRBV6-1, with D possibly matching TRBD1 (6 bases). Trimming took 10 bases from V and 4 from J, leaving 19 bases between them. Germline assignment: CDR1 MNHNS and CDR2 SASEGT. The CDR3 covers 14 residues. This CDR3 reads CATEGHRDTETQYF. The DNA of the CDR3 is TGTGCCACCGAGGGGCACAGGGATACAGAGACCCAGTACTTC.

The V gene is TRBV10-3, the J gene TRBJ2-3; TRBD2 aligns across 11 bases. V lost 0 bases to trimming and J lost 3 bases; unmatched junction nucleotides: 8. This CDR3 region has 18 residues. Germline loops: CDR1 ENHRY, CDR2 SYGVKD. The CDR3 protein is CAISESPPGLADTDTQYF. The DNA of the CDR3 is TGTGCCATCAGTGAGTCGCCCCCGGGACTAGCGGATACAGATACGCAGTATTTT.

Regarding this clonotype: A read error may account for a junction end that differs from germline. V and J are TRBV20-1 and TRBJ1-2; the D gene is possibly TRBD1 (5 bases). Germline V lookup: CDR1 DFQATT, CDR2 SNEGSKA (reference sequence). The CDR3 spans 15 residues. CDR3 sequence: CNARGRLGVGYGYTF. The DNA of the CDR3 is TGCAATGCTAGAGGGCGTCTGGGGGTGGGCTATGGCTACACCTTC.

The V and J genes are TRBV15 and TRBJ2-1; TRBD2 aligns across 9 bases. This CDR3 comprises 15 residues. V lost 3 bases and J lost 3; bases outside the gene matches: 3. Germline-derived CDR1 and CDR2 are LNHNV and YYDKDF (reference sequence). The CDR3 reads CATSRPSGNYNEQFF. The CDR3 DNA sequence: TGTGCCACCAGCAGGCCTAGCGGGAACTACAATGAGCAGTTCTTC. The full variable domain, in which reference TRBV15 and TRBJ2-1 provide the parts outside the CDR3, is DAMVIQNPRYQVTQFGKPVTLSCSQTLNHNVMYWYQQKSSQAPKLLFHYYDKDFNNEADTPDNFQSRRPNTSFCFLDIRSPGLGDTAMYLCATSRPSGNYNEQFFGPGTRLTVL.

The J gene is TRBJ2-4, the V gene TRBV29-1; 8 bases fit TRBD1. Germline assignment: CDR1 SQVTM and CDR2 ANQGSEA. This CDR3 comprises 14 residues. The V and J ends lost 5 bases and 1 base, in that order; junction bases with no gene match: 4. This CDR3 is CSVLQGAAKNIQYF. CDR3 sequence (DNA): TGCAGCGTTCTTCAGGGGGCTGCCAAAAACATTCAGTACTTC.

The rearrangement uses TRBV7-9 and TRBJ1-6; the D gene is possibly TRBD1 (5 bases). Germline V gene lookup returns CDR1 SEHNR and CDR2 FQNEAQ (reference sequence). V lost 5 bases and J lost 8, with 19 bases in between. The CDR3 is 16 residues long. The CDR3 DNA reads TGTGCCAGCAGCCCCCGGACCGGGGGGATGGATTCACCCCTCCACTTT. Translation: CASSPRTGGMDSPLHF.

The chain combines TRBV28 with TRBJ2-3; D gene uncertain. The CDR3 consists of 13 residues. With 8 bases removed from V and 3 bases from J, the gap between germline ends came to 12 bases. Germline V lookup: CDR1 MDHEN, CDR2 SYDVKM. CDR3 loop: CASHGGQTDTQYF. The CDR3 coding sequence is TGTGCCAGCCACGGCGGCCAGACAGATACGCAGTATTTT.

V gene TRBV7-3 combines with J gene TRBJ2-7; 7 nucleotides agree with TRBD1. The CDR3 loop spans 18 amino acids. J was trimmed by 2 bases and V by 1 base; bases with no gene match: 14. Germline assignment: CDR1 SGHTA and CDR2 FQGTGA. CDR3 sequence reads: CASSLIQSRDRDPYEQYF. CDR3 DNA: TGTGCCAGCAGCTTAATACAATCCCGGGACAGAGACCCCTACGAGCAGTACTTC.

This clonotype came up a few times. The chain combines TRBV29-1 with TRBJ1-1; 9 bases are a match to TRBD1. The J segment lost 4 bases and the V segment lost 7 bases, leaving 7 bases of the junction unmatched. Germline-derived CDR1 and CDR2 are SQVTM and ANQGSEA. The CDR3 spans 13 residues. The CDR3 loop reads CSDTAQGATEAFF. CDR3 DNA: TGCAGCGACACCGCACAGGGGGCCACTGAAGCTTTCTTT.

This chain links TRBV5-1 with TRBJ1-2; D not certain. Trimming took 4 bases from V and 4 from J, leaving 23 bases between them. Germline values: CDR1 SGHRS, CDR2 YFSETQ. There are 17 residues in the CDR3. CDR3 bases: TGCGCCAGCAGCCCGTCCCCCCTCGGTCAGAACTCCTATGGCTACACCTTC. The encoded protein is CASSPSPLGQNSYGYTF.

This clonotype was picked up a small number of times. The V call is TRBV6-2 or TRBV6-3, the J call TRBJ1-5; no clear D. Deletions cut 6 bases from V and 4 bases from J, with 16 bases between. There are 15 residues in the CDR3. The germline V gene has CDR1 MNHEY and CDR2 SVGEGT. CDR3 DNA: TGTGCCAGCAGGGGAGCAAGCGGGAAGAATCAGCCCCAGCATTTT. Its translation: CASRGASGKNQPQHF.

This clonotype was counted ten times or more. The chain uses TRBV29-1 and TRBJ2-3; a weak D match, TRBD2 (6 bases). Germline assignment: CDR1 SQVTM and CDR2 ANQGSEA. The CDR3 has 14 residues. Trimming cost V 3 bases and J 2 bases, with 12 bases left between them. The CDR3 coding sequence is TGCAGCGTTGAGTCGTGGACTAACACAGATACGCAGTATTTT. It yields the protein CSVESWTNTDTQYF.

The chain employs TRBV20-1 and TRBJ2-4, with D possibly being TRBD2 (5 bases). There are 14 residues in the CDR3. In germline, CDR1 is DFQATT, CDR2 SNEGSKA (reference sequence). The ends were cut back, 6 bases at V and 3 bases at J, with 15 bases in the middle. The CDR3 region has the DNA TGCAGTGCCTCTTTCGGACTGAGCAAAAACATTCAGTACTTC. Residues: CSASFGLSKNIQYF.

J is TRBJ2-5 and V is TRBV30; 9 nucleotides align to TRBD1. V lost 2 bases, J lost 5 bases, and 6 bases stayed unmatched. CDR3 length equals 14 residues. The germline CDR1 and CDR2 sequences are GTSNPN and SVGIG (reference sequence). The CDR3 spells CAWSKTGGLETQYF. In DNA form, the CDR3 reads TGTGCCTGGAGTAAAACAGGGGGCTTGGAGACCCAGTACTTC.

This sequence joins TRBV12-3 or TRBV12-4 and TRBJ2-5; D remains unclear. The CDR3 has 8 residues. The ends were cut back, 9 bases at V and 7 bases at J, with 3 bases in the middle. CDR3 loop: CARTTQYF. CDR3 nucleotides: TGTGCCAGAACGACCCAGTACTTC.